This T cell receptor (beta chain) was recovered during a study of immune heterogeneity within non-small cell lung tumors. Study summary: In total, the tumors were 4 squamous cell carcinomas, about ten non-squamous carcinomas and 1 not otherwise specified. Study-wide points: Different tumor locations in one patient shared dominant CDR3 beta clonotypes yet harbored unique high-frequency clones.

Template input, which was bulk tumor genomic DNA, totaled approximately 630 ng per sample. Several spatially distant biopsies were obtained per primary tumor intraoperatively. Patients underwent curative surgery for untreated, newly diagnosed non-small cell lung cancer. There were 15 or so donors in total. They were all newly diagnosed non-small cell lung cancer patients undergoing surgery with curative intent. Concerning this clonotype itself: Its antigen is not known. At one of its ends the junction is not consistent with the germline gene, which may arise from a read error.

The CDR3 covers 20 residues. From germline, CDR1 is MGHRA and CDR2 YSYEKL. CDR3 of TCR beta was amplified by multiplex PCR that used 32 V and 13 J primers. MiXCR, run by TCRdb on the multiplex PCR reads, gives a single entry per CDR3 protein. The table shows about 11,000 distinct CDR3 sequences, with approximately 20% occurring only once. Material: lung tumor tissue. The genes are TRBV4-1 and TRBJ2-7; 14 bases are shared with TRBD2. This TCR derives from a man aged 60 to 69 with non-small cell lung cancer. CDR3 region: CTSSQEAATSGRAGSYEQYF. CDR3 nucleotides: TGCACCAGCAGCCAAGAGGCTGCGACTAGCGGGAGGGCCGGGTCCTACGAGCAGTACTTC.